The clone carrying this TCR beta chain has a handful of counts. The antigen is undetermined. This entry is derived from a study of cytomegalovirus exposure and HLA in healthy donors. General observations from the study: As a later analysis showed, a missense DCLRE1C variant was linked to trimming of TCR beta V- and J-genes.

Primers included in the PCR were 60 Vbeta and 13 Jbeta primers. Clones were sequenced by immunoSEQ multiplex PCR, and TCRdb holds only the in-frame ones, with some missing. In the table there are about 150,000 clones, about 84% of which are singletons. Sequencing was performed on PBMCs. This sequence originates from a middle-aged woman in good health and CMV-seropositive.

The CDR3 sequence: CASSWGQNYGYTF. In nucleotides, the CDR3 is TGTGCCAGCAGTTGGGGACAGAACTATGGCTACACCTTC. V gene TRBV28 combines with J gene TRBJ1-2; TRBD1 matches 7 bases. The CDR3 totals 13 residues. J lost 2 bases, V lost 4 bases, and 1 base had no gene match. Germline V CDR1 and CDR2: MDHEN, SYDVKM.